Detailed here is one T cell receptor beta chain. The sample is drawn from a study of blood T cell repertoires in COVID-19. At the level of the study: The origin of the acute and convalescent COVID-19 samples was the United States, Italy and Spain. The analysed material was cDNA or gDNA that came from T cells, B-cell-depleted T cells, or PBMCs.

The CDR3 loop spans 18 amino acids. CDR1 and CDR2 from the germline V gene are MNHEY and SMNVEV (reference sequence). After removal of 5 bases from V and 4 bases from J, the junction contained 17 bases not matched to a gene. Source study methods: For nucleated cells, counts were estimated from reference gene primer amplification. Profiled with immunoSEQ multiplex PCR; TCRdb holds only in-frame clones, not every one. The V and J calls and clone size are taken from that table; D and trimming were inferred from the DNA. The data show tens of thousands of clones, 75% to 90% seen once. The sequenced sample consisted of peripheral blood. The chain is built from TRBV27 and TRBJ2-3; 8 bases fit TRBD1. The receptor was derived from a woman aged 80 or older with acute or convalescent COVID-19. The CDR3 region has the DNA TGTGCCAGCAGTCCACCCCGACAGGGGAATTTTGCCCCAGATACGCAGTATTTT. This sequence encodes CASSPPRQGNFAPDTQYF.